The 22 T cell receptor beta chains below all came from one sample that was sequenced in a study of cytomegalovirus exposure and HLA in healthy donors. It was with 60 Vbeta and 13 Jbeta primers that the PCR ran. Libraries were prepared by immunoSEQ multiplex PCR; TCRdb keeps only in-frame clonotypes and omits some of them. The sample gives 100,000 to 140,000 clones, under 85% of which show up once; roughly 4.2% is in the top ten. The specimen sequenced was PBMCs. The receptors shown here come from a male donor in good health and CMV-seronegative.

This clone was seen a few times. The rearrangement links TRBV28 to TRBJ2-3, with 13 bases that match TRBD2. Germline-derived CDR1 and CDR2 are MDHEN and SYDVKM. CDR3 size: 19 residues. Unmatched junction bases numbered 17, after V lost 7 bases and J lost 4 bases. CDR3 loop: CASIPGLAGRTDRADTQYF. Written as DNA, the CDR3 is TGTGCCAGCATACCGGGACTAGCGGGACGAACGGACCGGGCAGATACGCAGTATTTT. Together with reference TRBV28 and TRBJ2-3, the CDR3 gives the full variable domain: DVKVTQSSRYLVKRTGEKVFLECVQDMDHENMFWYRQDPGLGLRLIYFSYDVKMKEKGDIPEGYSVSREKKERFSLILESASTNQTSMYLCASIPGLAGRTDRADTQYFGPGTRLTVL.

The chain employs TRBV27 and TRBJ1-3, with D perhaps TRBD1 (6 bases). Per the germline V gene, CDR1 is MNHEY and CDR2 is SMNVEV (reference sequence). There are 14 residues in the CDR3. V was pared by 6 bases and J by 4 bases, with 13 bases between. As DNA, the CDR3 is TGTGCCAGCAGCGAACAGGGTATAGGAAACACCATATATTTT. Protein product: CASSEQGIGNTIYF.

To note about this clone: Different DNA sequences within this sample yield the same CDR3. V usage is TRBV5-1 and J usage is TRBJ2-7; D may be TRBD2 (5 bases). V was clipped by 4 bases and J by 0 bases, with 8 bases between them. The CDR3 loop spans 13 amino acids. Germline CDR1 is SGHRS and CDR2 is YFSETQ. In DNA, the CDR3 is TGCGCCAGCAGCCTGGGGAGCTCCTACGAGCAGTACTTC. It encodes CASSLGSSYEQYF.

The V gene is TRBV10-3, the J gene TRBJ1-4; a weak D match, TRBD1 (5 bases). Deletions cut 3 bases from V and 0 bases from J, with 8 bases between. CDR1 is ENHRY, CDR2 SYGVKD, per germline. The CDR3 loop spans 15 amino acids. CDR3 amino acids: CAISEPGATNEKLFF. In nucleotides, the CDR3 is TGTGCCATCAGTGAACCGGGGGCAACTAATGAAAAACTGTTTTTT.

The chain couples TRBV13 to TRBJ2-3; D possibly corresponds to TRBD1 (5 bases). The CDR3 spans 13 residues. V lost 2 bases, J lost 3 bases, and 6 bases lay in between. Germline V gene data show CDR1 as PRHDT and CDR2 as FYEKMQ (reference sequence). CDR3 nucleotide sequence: TGTGCCAGCAGCTTAAGGGGAACAGATACGCAGTATTTT. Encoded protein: CASSLRGTDTQYF. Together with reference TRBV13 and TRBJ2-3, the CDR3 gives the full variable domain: AAGVIQSPRHLIKEKRETATLKCYPIPRHDTVYWYQQGPGQDPQFLISFYEKMQSDKGSIPDRFSAQQFSDYHSELNMSSLELGDSALYFCASSLRGTDTQYFGPGTRLTVL.

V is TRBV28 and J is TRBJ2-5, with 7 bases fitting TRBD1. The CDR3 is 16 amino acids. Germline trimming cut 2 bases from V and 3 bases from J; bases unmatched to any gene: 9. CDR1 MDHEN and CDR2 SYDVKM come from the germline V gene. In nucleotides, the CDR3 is TGTGCCAGCAGTTTACCCTCGAAAGGGGGCAAAGAGACCCAGTACTTC. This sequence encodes CASSLPSKGGKETQYF.

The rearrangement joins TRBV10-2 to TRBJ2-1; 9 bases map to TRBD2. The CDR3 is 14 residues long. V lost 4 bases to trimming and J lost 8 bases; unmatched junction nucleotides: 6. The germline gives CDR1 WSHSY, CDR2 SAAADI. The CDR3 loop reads CASSAAGGRDEQFF. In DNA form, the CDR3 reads TGCGCCAGCAGTGCCGCGGGAGGGCGGGATGAGCAGTTCTTC.

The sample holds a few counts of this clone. CDR3 residues: CASSSGTGGRTEAFF. CDR3 DNA: TGTGCCAGCAGCTCCGGGACAGGGGGTCGCACTGAAGCTTTCTTT. The chain recombines TRBV7-9 with TRBJ1-1; 11 positions agree with TRBD1. The junction had 5 bases not matched to a gene; V was cut back by 4 bases and J by 4 bases. The CDR3 is 15 residues long. CDR1 is SEHNR and CDR2 is FQNEAQ in the germline V gene (reference sequence).

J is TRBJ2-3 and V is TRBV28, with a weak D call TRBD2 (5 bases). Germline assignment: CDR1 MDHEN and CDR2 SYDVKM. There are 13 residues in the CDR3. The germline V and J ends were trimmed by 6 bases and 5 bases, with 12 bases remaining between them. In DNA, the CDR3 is TGTGCCAGCAGGACGCCAGGACTAGATACGCAGTATTTT. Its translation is CASRTPGLDTQYF.

CDR3: CASSFSGFVADTQYF. In DNA, the CDR3 is TGTGCCAGCAGCTTTTCAGGATTCGTCGCAGATACGCAGTATTTT. This chain uses TRBV11-2 with TRBJ2-3, with no clear D. Trimming removed 3 bases at V and 4 bases at J, with 14 bases between. The length of the CDR3 is 15 residues. Germline CDR1 is SGHAT and CDR2 is FQNNGV.

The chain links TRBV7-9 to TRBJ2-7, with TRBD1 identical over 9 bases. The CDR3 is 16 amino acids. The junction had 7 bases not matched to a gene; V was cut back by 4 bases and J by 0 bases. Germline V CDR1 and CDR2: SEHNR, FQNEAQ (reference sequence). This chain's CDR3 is CASSSEGQGNSYEQYF. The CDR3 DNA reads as TGTGCCAGCAGCTCAGAGGGACAGGGTAACTCCTACGAGCAGTACTTC. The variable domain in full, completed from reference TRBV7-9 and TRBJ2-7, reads DTGVSQNPRHKITKRGQNVTFRCDPISEHNRLYWYRQTLGQGPEFLTYFQNEAQLEKSRLLSDRFSAERPKGSFSTLEIQRTEQGDSAMYLCASSSEGQGNSYEQYFGPGTRLTVT.

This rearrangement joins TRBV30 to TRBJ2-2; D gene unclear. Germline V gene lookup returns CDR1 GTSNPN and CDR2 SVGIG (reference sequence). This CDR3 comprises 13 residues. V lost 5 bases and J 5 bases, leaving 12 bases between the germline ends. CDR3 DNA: TGTGCCTGGTTAGATGGAGAGACCGGGGAGCTGTTTTTT. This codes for CAWLDGETGELFF. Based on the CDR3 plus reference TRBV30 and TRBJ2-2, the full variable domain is SQTIHQWPATLVQPVGSPLSLECTVEGTSNPNLYWYRQAAGRGLQLLFYSVGIGQISSEVPQNLSASRPQDRQFILSSKKLLLSDSGFYLCAWLDGETGELFFGEGSRLTVL.

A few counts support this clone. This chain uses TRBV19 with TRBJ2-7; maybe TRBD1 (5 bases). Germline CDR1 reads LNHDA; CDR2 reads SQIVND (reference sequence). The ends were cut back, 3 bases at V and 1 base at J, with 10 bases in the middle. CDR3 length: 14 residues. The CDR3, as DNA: TGTGCCAGTAGTATTCAGGGTGGATCCTACGAGCAGTACTTC. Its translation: CASSIQGGSYEQYF. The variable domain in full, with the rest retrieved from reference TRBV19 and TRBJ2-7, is DGGITQSPKYLFRKEGQNVTLSCEQNLNHDAMYWYRQDPGQGLRLIYYSQIVNDFQKGDIAEGYSVSREKKESFPLTVTSAQKNPTAFYLCASSIQGGSYEQYFGPGTRLTVT.

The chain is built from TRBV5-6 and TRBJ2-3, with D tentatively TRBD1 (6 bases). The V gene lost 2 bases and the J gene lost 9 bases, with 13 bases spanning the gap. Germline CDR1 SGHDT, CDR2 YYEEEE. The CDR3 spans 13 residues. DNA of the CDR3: TGTGCCAGCAGCTTACAAACAGGGTTGACGCAGTATTTT. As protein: CASSLQTGLTQYF.

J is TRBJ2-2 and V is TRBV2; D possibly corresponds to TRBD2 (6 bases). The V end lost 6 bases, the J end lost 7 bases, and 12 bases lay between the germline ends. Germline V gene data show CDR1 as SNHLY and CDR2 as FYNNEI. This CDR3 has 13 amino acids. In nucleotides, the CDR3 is TGTGCCAGCAGGCGGGACGGGGACGGGGAGCTGTTTTTT. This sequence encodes CASRRDGDGELFF.

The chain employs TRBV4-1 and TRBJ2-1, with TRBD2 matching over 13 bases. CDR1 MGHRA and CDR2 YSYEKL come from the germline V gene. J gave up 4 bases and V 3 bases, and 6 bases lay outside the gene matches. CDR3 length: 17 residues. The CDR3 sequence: CASSHELAGGGYNEQFF. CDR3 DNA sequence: TGCGCCAGCAGCCACGAACTAGCGGGAGGGGGGTACAATGAGCAGTTCTTC.

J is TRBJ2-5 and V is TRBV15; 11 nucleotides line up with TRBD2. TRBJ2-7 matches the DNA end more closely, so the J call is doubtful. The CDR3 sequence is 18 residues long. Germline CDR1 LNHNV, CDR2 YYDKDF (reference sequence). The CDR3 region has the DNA TGTGCCACCAGCAGAGACAGCCCGGGACTAGCGGCCAACTACGAGCAGTACTTC. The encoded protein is CATSRDSPGLAANYEQYF.

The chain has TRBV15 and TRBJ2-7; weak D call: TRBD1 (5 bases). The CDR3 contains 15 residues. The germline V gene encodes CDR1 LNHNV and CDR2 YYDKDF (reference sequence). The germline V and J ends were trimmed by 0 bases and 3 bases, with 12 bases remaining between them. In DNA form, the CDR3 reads TGTGCCACCAGCAGAGACCAGGGTCTAGGCTACGAGCAGTACTTC. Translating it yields CATSRDQGLGYEQYF.

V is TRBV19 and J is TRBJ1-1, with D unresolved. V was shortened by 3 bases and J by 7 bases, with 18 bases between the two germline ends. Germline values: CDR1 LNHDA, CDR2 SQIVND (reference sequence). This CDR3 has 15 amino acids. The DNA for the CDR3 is TGTGCCAGTAGTATTGGGTCGACGAGCAGCGTTGAAGCTTTCTTT. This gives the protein CASSIGSTSSVEAFF.

The CDR3 here is CASPPGGVSYEQYF. The CDR3 DNA reads TGTGCCAGCCCACCGGGAGGCGTCTCCTACGAGCAGTACTTC. This sequence joins TRBV21-1 and TRBJ2-7; TRBD2, as called in the table, went unchecked against the DNA. TRBV21-1 represents a pseudogene. The CDR3 is 14 amino acids.

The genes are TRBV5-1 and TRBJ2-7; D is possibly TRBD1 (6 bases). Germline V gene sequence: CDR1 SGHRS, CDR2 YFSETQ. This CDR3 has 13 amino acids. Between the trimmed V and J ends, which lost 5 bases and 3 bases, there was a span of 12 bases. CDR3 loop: CASRRQDSYEQYF. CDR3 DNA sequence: TGCGCCAGCAGACGACAGGATAGCTACGAGCAGTACTTC.

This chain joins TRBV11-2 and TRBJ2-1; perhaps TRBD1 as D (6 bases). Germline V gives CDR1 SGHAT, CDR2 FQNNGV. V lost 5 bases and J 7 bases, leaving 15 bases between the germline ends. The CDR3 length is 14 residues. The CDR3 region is CASSLGLRGNEQFF. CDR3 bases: TGTGCCAGCAGCCTAGGCCTCAGGGGTAATGAGCAGTTCTTC.